Shown below are 7 T cell receptor beta chains from a single sample sequenced in a study of blood T cell repertoires in COVID-19. The protocol was immunoSEQ multiplex PCR, while the TCRdb copy is restricted to in-frame clones and leaves out a portion. This table has 150,000 to 200,000 clones, about 88% appearing once. The material sequenced was peripheral blood. The receptor source for this set is a woman of 80 years or more with acute or convalescent COVID-19.

This chain uses TRBV5-1 with TRBJ2-1; 8 bases align to TRBD1. The V segment lost 2 bases and the J segment 2 bases; nucleotides outside the gene matches: 21. The CDR3 is 21 amino acids. CDR1 is SGHRS and CDR2 is YFSETQ in the germline V gene. The CDR3 sequence: CASSFPTRDRSLSRAYNEQFF. The DNA for the CDR3 is TGCGCCAGCAGCTTCCCAACACGGGACAGGAGCCTAAGTCGCGCCTACAATGAGCAGTTCTTC.

The chain links TRBV6-2 or TRBV6-3 to TRBJ1-5, with D tentatively TRBD1 (5 bases). V lost 4 bases and J lost 6, with 16 bases in between. The CDR3 runs 15 residues. Germline assignment: CDR1 MNHEY and CDR2 SVGEGT. The CDR3 coding sequence is TGTGCCAGCAGTTCCCGCAGGGCTCCCACTCAGCCCCAGCATTTT. The encoded protein is CASSSRRAPTQPQHF.

This chain joins TRBV4-1 and TRBJ1-1; the D is unclear. The CDR3 totals 14 residues. Per the germline V gene, CDR1 is MGHRA and CDR2 is YSYEKL. V was pared by 3 bases and J by 3 bases, with 11 bases between. DNA for the CDR3: TGCGCCAGCAGCCAGGGCGGGATGGACACTGAAGCTTTCTTT. Translated: CASSQGGMDTEAFF.

This clone was counted only a few times. J is TRBJ1-4 and V is TRBV16, with TRBD1 matching 7 bases. The CDR3 runs to 15 residues. Germline CDR1 KGHSY, CDR2 FQNENV. After removal of 0 bases from V and 8 bases from J, the junction contained 6 bases not matched to a gene. CDR3 amino acids: CASSQSRGRAEKLFF. The DNA of the CDR3 is TGTGCCAGCAGCCAATCTAGGGGGCGAGCCGAAAAACTGTTTTTT.

The rearrangement links TRBV27 to TRBJ2-1; D is possibly TRBD1 (5 bases). The length of the CDR3 is 16 residues. With 2 bases removed from V and 4 bases from J, the gap between germline ends came to 15 bases. In germline, CDR1 is MNHEY, CDR2 SMNVEV (reference sequence). Here the CDR3 DNA reads TGTGCCAGCAGTTTAAACGGCAGGGTAGGGTACAATGAGCAGTTCTTC. It encodes CASSLNGRVGYNEQFF.

J is TRBJ1-1 and V is TRBV5-1; D is possibly TRBD1 (5 bases). The CDR3 is made up of 15 amino acids. Germline V gene data show CDR1 as SGHRS and CDR2 as YFSETQ. Trimming stripped 5 bases from V and 4 bases from J, with 18 bases between. The DNA for the CDR3 is TGCGCCAGCAGTTATCAGGGCCAGCCAGGCACTGAAGCTTTCTTT. This gives the protein CASSYQGQPGTEAFF. The full variable domain, in which reference TRBV5-1 and TRBJ1-1 provide the parts outside the CDR3, is KAGVTQTPRYLIKTRGQQVTLSCSPISGHRSVSWYQQTPGQGLQFLFEYFSETQRNKGNFPGRFSGRQFSNSRSEMNVSTLELGDSALYLCASSYQGQPGTEAFFGQGTRLTVV.

The J gene is TRBJ1-6, the V gene TRBV15, with D tentatively TRBD1 (5 bases). Germline values: CDR1 LNHNV, CDR2 YYDKDF (reference sequence). CDR3 size: 15 residues. V lost 0 bases, J lost 10 bases, and 13 bases lay in between. CDR3 nucleotides: TGTGCCACCAGCAGAGACGGCAGGGAGGGATCACCCCTCCACTTT. Amino acid sequence: CATSRDGREGSPLHF.